The table lists the clone carrying this TCR beta chain with a count of one. The antigen remains unidentified. This sample is drawn from a study of a mutant IDH1 vaccine in newly diagnosed glioma. Overall study: With temozolomide cycles, or 4-6 weeks after radiotherapy alone, vaccination was started. Prior therapy was radiotherapy, temozolomide, or both; most received both. Visits V12 and V13 fell at weeks 35 and 47, respectively.

Time point described: week 35, safety follow-up. In every dose of vaccine, 300 ug of mutant IDH1 20-mer peptide was given alongside topical imiquimod. Only in-frame clones appear in the TCRdb table, and some are missing; sequencing was by immunoSEQ multiplex PCR. The table includes fewer than 35,000 clones, around three quarters detected once. This CDR3 comprises 13 residues. The V end was cut by 6 bases, the J end by 4 bases, with 15 bases between. From germline, CDR1 is SQVTM and CDR2 ANQGSEA. General study points: With respect to changes in top peripheral T cell clonotypes, pseudoprogression seemed unrelated.

The chain carries TRBV29-1 and TRBJ1-2, with D perhaps matching TRBD1 (6 bases). The sample here was PBMCs, taken from a glioma patient whose treatment included an IDH1 peptide vaccine. The receptor was isolated from a man aged 45-60 years with glioma. As DNA, the CDR3 is TGCAGCGTCGGGGGCAGGGACGGCTATGGCTACACCTTC. This codes for CSVGGRDGYGYTF.